This TCR beta chain was obtained from a study of T cell responses to AZD1222 COVID-19 vaccine. About the study: Pooling covered second doses at about 4 or about 12 weeks. Broader study findings: White British donors predominated, females outnumbered males, and clonal diversity was possibly underestimated. Compared with day 0, the breadth and depth of the Spike-specific TCR repertoire rose significantly after two doses of AZD1222.

For this clone: What it recognizes is unknown.

Germline V gene sequence: CDR1 ENHRY, CDR2 SYGVKD. This CDR3 has 14 amino acids. The V and J ends lost 4 bases and 2 bases respectively, with 12 bases between them. Here immunoSEQ multiplex PCR was the method, and the copy in TCRdb shows in-frame clones only, minus some. The sample shows tens of thousands of clones, 88% of them seen only once. The sample was peripheral blood, taken on day 0 of AZD1222 vaccination. The genes are TRBV10-3 and TRBJ2-7; D call uncertain. The sequence was obtained from an adult in good health. The CDR3 loop reads CAISGKAATYEQYF. The CDR3 DNA reads as TGTGCCATCAGTGGAAAGGCAGCGACCTACGAGCAGTACTTC.